The source of this TCR beta chain is a study of cytomegalovirus exposure and HLA in healthy donors. The overall study: It was reported in a later analysis that the 100 to 150 validation repertoires used the same platform as the 550 to 800 first-cohort repertoires.

Study-level findings and limits: Through in vitro validation, a few CMV-associated chains were shown to be specific for CMV antigens.

This clone was observed once. Its antigen is unknown. Trimming pared 0 bases from V and 6 bases from J, leaving 10 bases between. From germline, CDR1 is SGHDT and CDR2 YYEEEE. The CDR3 loop spans 14 amino acids. Sequencing used immunoSEQ multiplex PCR; TCRdb keeps in-frame clones, though not all of them. The sample has 110,000 or so clones, approximately 86% seen once. The donors were in the 120-subject validation cohort, distinct from the roughly 600-subject first cohort. This clonotype was obtained from a man aged 18-30 years in good health and CMV-seropositive. Sequencing was performed on PBMCs. The chain uses TRBV5-6 and TRBJ1-5; weak D call: TRBD1 (5 bases). The CDR3 DNA reads TGTGCCAGCAGCTTGGGGGACTCCCTTCAGCCCCAGCATTTT. Translated, it gives CASSLGDSLQPQHF.